The T cell receptor (beta chain) under discussion was sequenced for a study of blood T cell repertoires in COVID-19. Study information: Material from acute and convalescent COVID-19 was sourced from the United States, Italy and Spain. PBMCs, B-cell-depleted T cells, or T cells were the source of the cDNA or gDNA that made up the material.

Germline assignment: CDR1 KGHDR and CDR2 SFDVKD. This CDR3 spans 14 amino acids. Between the trimmed V and J ends, which lost 0 bases and 7 bases, there was a span of 9 bases. In the original processing: Amplified reference gene primers provided the basis for estimating nucleated cell counts. The table came from immunoSEQ multiplex PCR; TCRdb's copy has only in-frame clones and leaves some out. That table supplies the V and J calls and clone size; D and trimming were determined from the DNA. The sample yields fewer than 250,000 clones, almost 90% seen once. The chain uses TRBV24-1 and TRBJ1-3; no clear D. The specimen sequenced was peripheral blood. The sequence derives from an older woman with acute or convalescent COVID-19. The chain's CDR3 is CATSDLPGPNTIYF. The DNA for the CDR3 is TGTGCCACCAGTGATTTGCCAGGTCCCAACACCATATATTTT.